This T cell receptor (beta chain) was profiled in a study of blood T cells in healthy people across ages. This clonotype was seen a handful of times. The authors ran a second PCR of roughly 6 to 12 cycles using a sample-barcoded 5' primer and a J-beta primer mix. One entry per CDR3 protein results from TCRdb running MiXCR on the 5' RACE reads. The sample records roughly 1.6 million distinct CDR3 sequences, around 35% being singletons. Germline values: CDR1 MNHEY, CDR2 SMNVEV (reference sequence). The J segment lost 8 bases and the V segment lost 8 bases, leaving 5 bases of the junction unmatched. The length of the CDR3 is 13 residues.

The source material was blood. The chain combines TRBV27 with TRBJ2-1; 11 nucleotides line up with TRBD1. This clonotype originated in a woman aged 25 to 45 in good health. CDR3 bases: TGTGCCAGCGGGGACAGGGGGATGGATGAGCAGTTCTTC. Its protein is CASGDRGMDEQFF.